Sequencing of this T cell receptor (beta chain) was carried out in a study of blood T cell repertoires in COVID-19. Turning to the study itself: T cells, B-cell-depleted T cells, or PBMCs supplied cDNA or gDNA.

Sequencing used immunoSEQ multiplex PCR; TCRdb keeps in-frame clones, though not all of them. The sample shows 40,000 to 50,000 clones, 81% of them seen only once. Trimming took off 8 bases at V and 4 bases at J, with 17 bases between the two ends. CDR3 length: 14 residues. CDR1 LNHDA and CDR2 SQIVND come from the germline V gene (reference sequence). The chain links TRBV19 to TRBJ2-5, with D possibly being TRBD1 (5 bases). This clonotype was obtained from a man in his forties or fifties with active or convalescent COVID-19. Sample: peripheral blood. CDR3 DNA sequence: TGTGCCAGTGGAAGCGTTGGGGCCCGAGAGACCCAGTACTTC. Protein product: CASGSVGARETQYF.